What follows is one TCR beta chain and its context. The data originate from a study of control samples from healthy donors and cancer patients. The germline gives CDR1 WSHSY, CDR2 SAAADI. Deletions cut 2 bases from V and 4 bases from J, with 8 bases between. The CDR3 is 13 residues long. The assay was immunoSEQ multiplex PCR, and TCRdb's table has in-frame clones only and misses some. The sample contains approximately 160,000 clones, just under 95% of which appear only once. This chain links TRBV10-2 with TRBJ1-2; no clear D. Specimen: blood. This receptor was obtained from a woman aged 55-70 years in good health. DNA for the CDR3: TGCGCCAGCAGTGAGACAGAGTTCTATGGCTACACCTTC. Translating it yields CASSETEFYGYTF.